This record covers a single TCR beta chain. Its antigen is still unknown. Researchers ran the PCR with 60 Vbeta and 13 Jbeta primers. Produced via immunoSEQ multiplex PCR; TCRdb's table is partial and in-frame only. This sample has a few hundred thousand clones, with approximately 84% found just once. These data are taken from a study of cytomegalovirus exposure and HLA in healthy donors. Study context: Among the 400 or so donors who were genotyped, 81% fell in the genetic ancestry cluster that is associated with self-reported Caucasian donors. Overall study results and limits: Immune exposure information comprised only CMV serostatus.

Per germline, CDR1 LNHDA and CDR2 SQIVND (reference sequence). The CDR3 spans 16 residues. Trimming removed 6 bases at V and 2 bases at J, with 20 bases between. Though probably carrying unrecorded immune exposures, donors were nominally healthy at sampling. The sequenced sample was PBMCs. The gene calls are TRBV19 and TRBJ2-7; a weak D match, TRBD1 (5 bases). This sequence was found in a woman aged 40 to 49 in good health and CMV-seronegative. The CDR3 loop reads CASSDRAGLGAYEQYF. The CDR3 DNA reads TGTGCCAGTAGCGACCGCGCCGGTCTAGGGGCCTACGAGCAGTACTTC.